A single T cell receptor beta chain is shown here with its context. The data belong to a study of cytomegalovirus exposure and HLA in healthy donors. The PCR used 60 Vbeta and 13 Jbeta primers. Some clones are missing from TCRdb's copy, which holds only in-frame ones; the method was immunoSEQ multiplex PCR. Of around 100,000 clones listed, 75% to 80% are singletons. V was trimmed by 1 base and J by 2 bases, leaving 9 bases between them. This CDR3 is built from 15 residues. In germline, CDR1 is SGHTA, CDR2 FQGNSA. Source material: PBMCs. The clonotype was recovered from a woman aged 35 to 49 in good health and CMV-seropositive. The chain carries TRBV7-2 and TRBJ2-1, with D hard to call. The CDR3 DNA reads TGTGCCAGCAGCTTAGGAGAAAACCCCTACAATGAGCAGTTCTTC. Its protein is CASSLGENPYNEQFF. Combining the CDR3 with reference TRBV7-2 and TRBJ2-1 gives the whole variable domain GAGVSQSPSNKVTEKGKDVELRCDPISGHTALYWYRQSLGQGLEFLIYFQGNSAPDKSGLPSDRFSAERTGGSVSTLTIQRTQQEDSAVYLCASSLGENPYNEQFFGPGTRLTVL.